These 6 T cell receptor beta chains share one sample of origin, sequenced in a study of CD8+CD57+ T cells in acquired aplastic anemia. Investigators profiled TCR beta VDJ and CDR3 from genomic DNA template. MiXCR, applied by TCRdb to the reads, yields one record per CDR3 protein. The top ten hold 2% to 3% of the sample, which has roughly 64,000 distinct CDR3 sequences, about 56% seen once. The sequencing input was sorted CD4+, CD8+, or CD8+CD57+ T cells (not recorded which) from PBMCs. These receptors were collected from a human donor in good health, serving as a control.

The rearrangement joins TRBV15 to TRBJ2-7; a weak D match, TRBD2 (7 bases). The CDR3 covers 14 residues. Germline CDR1 reads LNHNV; CDR2 reads YYDKDF (reference sequence). Trimming shortened V by 3 bases and J by 4 bases, and 13 bases separated the two germline ends. CDR3 sequence (DNA): TGTGCCACCAGCAGCGTGGGGGGGGCTTACGAGCAGTACTTC. It yields the protein CATSSVGGAYEQYF.

This clonotype appeared a few times. The chain employs TRBV30 and TRBJ1-5; 7 bases line up with TRBD1. The V gene end was trimmed by 4 bases and the J gene end by 5 bases; junction bases not matched to a gene: 8. The germline gives CDR1 GTSNPN, CDR2 SVGIG (reference sequence). The CDR3 consists of 14 residues. This CDR3 is CAWTNRGWDQPQHF. Written as DNA, the CDR3 is TGTGCCTGGACGAACAGGGGATGGGATCAGCCCCAGCATTTT.

This clonotype was observed many times. The CDR3: CAWETTGEAFF. Here the CDR3 DNA reads TGTGCCTGGGAAACGACAGGAGAAGCTTTCTTT. The genes are TRBV30 and TRBJ1-1, with a tentative D call TRBD1 (6 bases). CDR3 length: 11 residues. Trimming took 5 bases from V and 8 from J, leaving 12 bases between them. Germline V gene data show CDR1 as GTSNPN and CDR2 as SVGIG (reference sequence).

There are a few counts of this clonotype. The CDR3 does not close with the conserved phenylalanine or tryptophan, likely indicating a read error. The genes are TRBV15 and TRBJ2-5; D not certain. This CDR3 region has 14 residues. Trimming left V 2 bases short and J 4 bases short, with 11 bases between. CDR1 and CDR2 from the germline V gene are LNHNV and YYDKDF (reference sequence). DNA of the CDR3: TGTGCCACCAGCAGATTGGGCCCCGGAGAGACCCAGTACCTC. It yields the protein CATSRLGPGETQYL.

V and J are TRBV25-1 and TRBJ2-1; 11 nucleotides match TRBD2. V trimming: 6 bases; J trimming: 7 bases; junction bases outside the gene matches: 14. The CDR3 is 17 amino acids. Germline CDR1 reads MGHDK; CDR2 reads SYGVNS. DNA of the CDR3: TGTGCCAGCAGCGAGACCCCTCGGCTAGCGGGGGGTAATGAGCAGTTCTTC. Its translation: CASSETPRLAGGNEQFF.

This clonotype showed up just once. The V and J genes are TRBV10-3 and TRBJ1-1; D is unresolved. Germline CDR1 reads ENHRY; CDR2 reads SYGVKD. The CDR3 length is 13 residues. The V and J ends lost 4 bases and 1 base respectively, with 7 bases between them. In DNA, the CDR3 is TGTGCCATCAGTGGAGGGCGGAACACTGAAGCTTTCTTT. As protein: CAISGGRNTEAFF.